This entry is about one T cell receptor beta chain. The antigen is not known. Only in-frame clones appear in the TCRdb table, and some are missing; sequencing was by immunoSEQ multiplex PCR. The sample lists 47,000 or so clones; roughly 73% were seen once. This specimen comes from a study of PD-1 blockade in classical Hodgkin lymphoma. General study results and limits: For complete responders, baseline diversity was comparable to that of newly diagnosed patients. The drivers behind the repertoire differences, possibly disease activity or prior therapy, remain undefined. Relapsed/refractory patients reportedly had lower baseline diversity than newly diagnosed patients.

Every patient had relapsed following autologous stem cell transplantation, and cohorts differed in brentuximab vedotin exposure. Under best response, outcomes were complete response, partial response or progressive disease. Trimming pared 3 bases from V and 5 bases from J, leaving 2 bases between. The CDR3 is 11 amino acids. Germline CDR1 reads MNHEY; CDR2 reads SMNVEV (reference sequence). The J gene is TRBJ2-1, the V gene TRBV27, with D uncertain. The sequence was collected from a human donor with classical Hodgkin lymphoma. Sequences were derived from peripheral blood mononuclear cells (PBMCs), sampled at baseline. The CDR3 DNA sequence: TGTGCCAGCAGTTTTAACAATGAGCAGTTCTTC. This translates into CASSFNNEQFF.